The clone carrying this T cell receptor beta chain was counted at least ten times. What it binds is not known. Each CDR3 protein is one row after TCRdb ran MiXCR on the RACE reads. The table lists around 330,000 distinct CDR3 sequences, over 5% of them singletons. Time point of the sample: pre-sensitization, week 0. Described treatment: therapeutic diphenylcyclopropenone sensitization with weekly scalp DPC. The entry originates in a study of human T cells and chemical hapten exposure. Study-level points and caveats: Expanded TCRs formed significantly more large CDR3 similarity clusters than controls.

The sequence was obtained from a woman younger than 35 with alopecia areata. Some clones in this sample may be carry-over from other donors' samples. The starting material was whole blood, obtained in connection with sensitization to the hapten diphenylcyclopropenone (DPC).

The CDR3 nucleotides read TGTGCCAGCAGCTTTGGCGGGGCCTACAATGAGCAGTTCTTC. Translating gives CASSFGGAYNEQFF. V usage is TRBV13 and J usage is TRBJ2-1, with a tentative D call TRBD2 (6 bases). Trimming cost V 3 bases and J 2 bases, with 8 bases left between them. Germline values: CDR1 PRHDT, CDR2 FYEKMQ (reference sequence). The CDR3 spans 14 residues. The entire variable domain, with the rest obtained from reference TRBV13 and TRBJ2-1, is as follows: AAGVIQSPRHLIKEKRETATLKCYPIPRHDTVYWYQQGPGQDPQFLISFYEKMQSDKGSIPDRFSAQQFSDYHSELNMSSLELGDSALYFCASSFGGAYNEQFFGPGTRLTVL.